This is a list of T cell receptor beta chains from one sample in a study of HIV-infected patients and healthy controls. TCRdb re-called the 5' RACE reads with MiXCR, one entry per CDR3 protein. Counted here are thousands of distinct CDR3 sequences, 7% to 9% occurring once; the ten biggest clones make up roughly a tenth. Sequenced here: blood, sampled before antiretroviral therapy. The receptors stem from an adult with HIV infection. The CDR3 runs from the conserved cysteine through the conserved F or W. D genes are given only for firm matches. Where a row states a size, it is once, few, many or the class of an expanded clone; other rows omit it.

d_gene,abundance,v_gene,j_gene,CDR3aa,CDR3nt
NA,few,TRBV6-1,TRBJ2-1,CASSELYRGGNTNEQFF,TGTGCCAGCAGTGAACTGTACAGGGGAGGTAATACCAATGAGCAGTTCTTC
NA,few,TRBV2,TRBJ1-2,CASSVRGGNYGYTF,TGTGCCAGCAGTGTGAGAGGCGGGAACTATGGCTACACCTTC
NA,many,TRBV27,TRBJ2-5,CASKISSLGTQYF,TGTGCCAGCAAGATTAGCTCCCTAGGTACCCAGTACTTC
NA,NA,TRBV14,TRBJ2-3,CASSQVARGRDTQYF,TGTGCCAGCAGCCAAGTCGCCAGGGGGAGGGATACGCAGTATTTT
NA,many,TRBV6-6,TRBJ1-4,CASRTEQGGTNEKLFF,TGTGCCAGCAGGACCGAGCAGGGAGGGACTAATGAAAAACTGTTTTTT
NA,many,TRBV7-6,TRBJ1-1,CASSPTGPFTEAFF,TGTGCCAGCAGCCCCACCGGGCCCTTCACTGAAGCTTTCTTT
NA,few,TRBV6-6,TRBJ1-6,CASSYTENSPLHF,TGTGCCAGCAGTTACACGGAAAATTCACCCCTCCACTTT
NA,many,TRBV4-1,TRBJ1-2,CASSQGQIYGYTF,TGCGCCAGCAGCCAAGGACAGATCTATGGCTACACCTTC
TRBD2,few,TRBV28,TRBJ2-7,CASSGTSGRANEQYF,TGTGCCAGCAGCGGGACTAGCGGGAGGGCGAACGAGCAGTACTTC
TRBD1,medium-sized,TRBV29-1,TRBJ1-4,CSVGRDRENEKLFF,TGCAGCGTTGGTCGGGACAGGGAAAATGAAAAACTGTTTTTT
NA,many,TRBV11-1,TRBJ2-1,CASRQPGLDSYNEQFF,TGTGCCAGCAGACAACCGGGACTCGACTCCTACAATGAGCAGTTCTTC
NA,many,TRBV20-1,TRBJ2-5,CSAGEWRGETQYF,TGCAGTGCTGGAGAGTGGCGGGGAGAGACCCAGTACTTC
TRBD1,many,TRBV5-1,TRBJ2-5,CASSLGTGAQETQYF,TGCGCCAGCAGCTTGGGGACAGGGGCCCAAGAGACCCAGTACTTC
NA,NA,TRBV7-9,TRBJ2-7,CASSPSSGSYEQYF,TGTGCCAGCAGCCCTAGTTCAGGTTCCTACGAGCAGTACTTC
TRBD1,many,TRBV13,TRBJ1-4,CASSLSRTGREKLFF,TGTGCCAGCAGCTTAAGCAGGACAGGGCGTGAAAAACTGTTTTTT
TRBD1,medium-sized,TRBV30,TRBJ1-2,CAWWTGGIGYTF,TGTGCCTGGTGGACAGGGGGCATTGGCTACACCTTC
NA,NA,TRBV5-1,TRBJ2-7,CASSLGVRIHEQYF,TGCGCCAGCAGCTTGGGGGTCAGGATCCACGAGCAGTACTTC
NA,NA,TRBV18,TRBJ2-2,CASSPGSRRSTGELFF,TGTGCCAGCTCACCAGGCTCACGGAGGAGCACCGGGGAGCTGTTTTTT
TRBD1,few,TRBV6-5,TRBJ1-1,CASSLTGGQTEAFF,TGTGCCAGCAGCCTGACAGGGGGTCAGACTGAAGCTTTCTTT
TRBD1,NA,TRBV2,TRBJ1-1,CASIPPGQGNTEAFF,TGTGCCAGCATTCCTCCCGGACAGGGGAACACTGAAGCTTTCTTT
NA,many,TRBV7-8,TRBJ2-1,CASSLPLGGLTSNEQFF,TGTGCCAGCAGCTTACCCCTGGGGGGCCTGACTAGTAATGAGCAGTTCTTC
NA,medium-sized,TRBV5-1,TRBJ1-1,CASSTGPLINTEAFF,TGCGCCAGCAGCACTGGACCGCTCATAAACACTGAAGCTTTCTTT
NA,medium-sized,TRBV20-1,TRBJ1-2,CSPVGGGLNYGYTF,TGCAGTCCAGTTGGGGGGGGGCTTAACTATGGCTACACCTTC
NA,medium-sized,TRBV6-2/TRBV6-3,TRBJ2-6,CASSYWTGSSGANVLTF,TGTGCCAGCAGTTATTGGACGGGAAGCTCTGGGGCCAACGTCCTGACTTTC
NA,medium-sized,TRBV6-1,TRBJ1-2,CAAGERTNYGYTF,TGTGCCGCAGGCGAGAGAACTAACTATGGCTACACCTTC
NA,medium-sized,TRBV7-2,TRBJ2-2,CASSLSRDTGELFF,TGTGCCAGCAGCTTAAGTAGGGACACCGGGGAGCTGTTTTTT
NA,medium-sized,TRBV27,TRBJ2-5,CASSLGREETQYF,TGTGCCAGCAGTTTAGGCAGGGAAGAGACCCAGTACTTC
TRBD1,NA,TRBV3-1,TRBJ1-1,CASSHYRGYTEAFF,TGTGCCAGCAGCCATTACAGGGGTTACACAGAAGCTTTCTTT
TRBD2,NA,TRBV24-1,TRBJ2-2,CATSDEGLENTGELFF,TGTGCCACCAGTGATGAGGGACTAGAGAACACCGGGGAGCTGTTTTTT
TRBD2,many,TRBV3-1,TRBJ2-1,CASSQDPAPVGAGDNNEQFF,TGTGCCAGCAGCCAAGACCCCGCCCCCGTTGGAGCGGGGGACAACAATGAGCAGTTCTTC
TRBD1,NA,TRBV30,TRBJ1-2,CAWRGGQVDYTF,TGTGCCTGGAGGGGGGGACAGGTCGACTACACCTTC
NA,medium-sized,TRBV9,TRBJ2-1,CASSVRGRVDEQFF,TGTGCCAGCAGCGTAAGGGGGAGGGTGGATGAGCAGTTCTTC
NA,medium-sized,TRBV6-5,TRBJ1-1,CASSYSWEATEAFF,TGTGCCAGCAGTTACTCTTGGGAGGCCACTGAAGCTTTCTTT
NA,many,TRBV5-4,TRBJ2-3,CASSLGLSTDTQYF,TGTGCCAGCAGCTTGGGGCTTAGCACAGATACGCAGTATTTT
NA,few,TRBV5-1,TRBJ2-1,CASSLDNEQFF,TGCGCCAGCAGCTTGGACAATGAGCAGTTCTTC
TRBD2,many,TRBV30,TRBJ2-1,CAWSVRTSGSGEQFF,TGTGCCTGGAGTGTTCGGACTAGCGGGAGTGGTGAGCAGTTCTTC
TRBD2,medium-sized,TRBV5-1,TRBJ2-1,CASSLGWGGYNEQFF,TGCGCCAGCAGCTTGGGGTGGGGGGGTTACAATGAGCAGTTCTTC
NA,medium-sized,TRBV27,TRBJ2-4,CASSLSSGVLAKNIQYF,TGTGCCAGCAGTTTATCGTCTGGGGTCTTAGCCAAAAACATTCAGTACTTC
TRBD1,medium-sized,TRBV10-3,TRBJ1-6,CATSETGDNSPLHF,TGTGCCACCTCGGAGACAGGGGATAATTCACCCCTCCACTTT
NA,medium-sized,TRBV7-8,TRBJ1-1,CASSLEAGPTEAFF,TGTGCCAGCAGCTTAGAAGCGGGGCCCACTGAAGCTTTCTTT
NA,many,TRBV15,TRBJ1-1,CATSRDRGMNTEAFF,TGTGCCACCAGCAGAGATAGAGGAATGAACACTGAAGCTTTCTTT
NA,medium-sized,TRBV7-2,TRBJ2-7,CASSSWALGPSEQYF,TGTGCCAGCAGCTCCTGGGCCCTCGGACCCTCAGAGCAGTACTTC
NA,medium-sized,TRBV5-1,TRBJ2-1,CASRTEELSYNEQFF,TGCGCCAGCAGGACAGAAGAACTCTCCTACAATGAGCAGTTCTTC
NA,NA,TRBV12-3/TRBV12-4,TRBJ2-5,CASSLRTPFRSETQYF,TGTGCCAGCAGTTTACGGACACCCTTCCGATCGGAGACCCAGTACTTC
TRBD2,once,TRBV30,TRBJ2-5,CAWRKGLRLAEQETQYF,TGTGCCTGGAGGAAGGGACTCAGACTAGCGGAGCAAGAGACCCAGTACTTC
TRBD1,many,TRBV20-1,TRBJ1-5,CSAGPGTGFIQPQHF,TGCAGTGCGGGACCCGGGACAGGGTTCATTCAGCCCCAGCATTTT
TRBD2,NA,TRBV7-2,TRBJ2-2,CSSSPRLAGTGELFF,TGTTCCAGCAGCCCCAGACTAGCGGGCACCGGGGAGCTGTTTTTT